The clone carrying this T cell receptor (beta chain) was counted at least ten times. Its antigen is as yet unknown. This sample was included in a study of T cells in Graves' hyperthyroidism and ophthalmopathy. At the level of the study: Prior to any treatment, at the point of initial diagnosis, peripheral blood was collected.

TCR beta CDR3 sequences were amplified from RNA transcripts. The primer set for the first-round RT-PCR of the TCR CDR3 was HTBI. TCRdb reprocessed the multiplex PCR reads with MiXCR, giving one entry per CDR3 protein. The sample lists around 190,000 distinct CDR3 sequences; around a sixth were seen once. Germline loops: CDR1 SGHRS, CDR2 YFSETQ. This CDR3 comprises 14 residues. V lost 3 bases, J lost 1 base, and 10 bases lay in between. Hyperthyroidism in the patients, aged 18 to 65, was newly diagnosed and under 2 months in duration. Study-wide points: Most expanded thyroid clonotypes above 0.001 recurred in blood.

The chain links TRBV5-1 to TRBJ1-1; D gene uncertain. The TCR comes from a woman between 45 and 65 years old with Graves' hyperthyroidism. Material: blood. The CDR3 coding sequence is TGCGCCAGCAGCTCAACTCAGAGGAACACTGAAGCTTTCTTT. As protein: CASSSTQRNTEAFF.